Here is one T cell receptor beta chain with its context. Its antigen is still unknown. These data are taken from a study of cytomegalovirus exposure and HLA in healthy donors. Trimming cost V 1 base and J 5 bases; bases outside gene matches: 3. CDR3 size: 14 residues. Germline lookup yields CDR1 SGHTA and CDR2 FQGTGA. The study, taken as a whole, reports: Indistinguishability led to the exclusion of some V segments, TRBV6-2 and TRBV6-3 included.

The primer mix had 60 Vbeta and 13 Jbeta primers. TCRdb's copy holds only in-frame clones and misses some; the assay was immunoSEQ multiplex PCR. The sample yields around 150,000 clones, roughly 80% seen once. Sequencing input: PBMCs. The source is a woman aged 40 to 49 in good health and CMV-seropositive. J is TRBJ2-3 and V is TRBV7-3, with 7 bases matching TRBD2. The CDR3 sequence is CASSLSLAEDTQYF. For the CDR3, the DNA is TGTGCCAGCAGCTTAAGTCTAGCGGAAGATACGCAGTATTTT.